This T cell receptor (beta chain) was observed in a study of tumor and adjacent non-tumor tissue in lung cancer. A modified ARM-PCR protocol with three rounds of nested PCR amplified TCRbeta. TCRdb recomputed calls from the multiplex PCR reads with MiXCR, one row per CDR3 protein. The repertoire holds around 79,000 distinct CDR3 sequences, with around 77% as singletons. About this clonotype: An end of the junction does not agree with germline; a read error may underlie this.

The template was RNA from unsorted bulk tissue. Between August and November 2014, newly diagnosed, chemotherapy-naive lung cancer patients underwent thoracic surgery in China. The CDR3 sequence is 15 residues long. Per the germline V gene, CDR1 is SQVTM and CDR2 is ANQGSEA. The rearrangement links TRBV29-1 to TRBJ2-2; 8 bases are a match to TRBD1. The receptor's source is a woman aged 40-49 years with non-small cell lung cancer. Sequencing input: lung tumor tissue. CDR3 sequence reads: CSVEGRGHMSRELFF. In nucleotides, the CDR3 is TGCAGTGTTGAAGGCAGGGGGCATATGTCCAGGGAGCTGTTTTTT.